This T cell receptor (beta chain) was captured by sequencing in a study of cytomegalovirus exposure and HLA in healthy donors. Broader study findings: There were fewer than 200 TCR beta chains listed as cytomegalovirus-associated. Reports showed the classifier diagnosing cytomegalovirus status with high specificity and sensitivity.

Worth noting for this clone: Its antigen remains unidentified.

The germline CDR1 and CDR2 sequences are SGHRS and YFSETQ. This CDR3 is built from 12 residues. Trimming removed 0 bases at V and 5 bases at J, with 6 bases between. TCRdb's table, derived via immunoSEQ multiplex PCR, lists solely in-frame clones and lacks some. Of just under 150,000 clones listed, roughly 90% were seen once; the top ten hold 4.5%. The sample was PBMCs. The sequence derives from a young man in good health and CMV-seropositive. This chain links TRBV5-1 with TRBJ2-7; possible D gene TRBD1, 6 bases. The DNA for the CDR3 is TGCGCCAGCAGCTTGGGACAGGACGAGCAGTACTTC. Translating gives CASSLGQDEQYF.